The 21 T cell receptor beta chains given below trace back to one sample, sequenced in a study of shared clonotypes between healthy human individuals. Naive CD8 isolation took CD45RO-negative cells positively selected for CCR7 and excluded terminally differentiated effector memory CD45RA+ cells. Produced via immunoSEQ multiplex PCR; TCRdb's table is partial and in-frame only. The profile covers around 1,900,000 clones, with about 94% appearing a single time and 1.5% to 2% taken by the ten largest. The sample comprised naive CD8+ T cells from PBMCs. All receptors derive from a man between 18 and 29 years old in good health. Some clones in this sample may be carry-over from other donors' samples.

The CDR3 loop is CASSTTSGRRETQYF. Written as DNA, the CDR3 is TGTGCCAGCAGCACTACTAGCGGGAGGCGGGAGACCCAGTACTTC. This chain joins TRBV7-6 and TRBJ2-5; 12 bases line up with TRBD2. The V and J ends lost 5 bases and 5 bases, in that order; junction bases with no gene match: 6. The CDR3 has 15 amino acids. Looked up from germline, CDR1 is SGHVS and CDR2 is FNYEAQ.

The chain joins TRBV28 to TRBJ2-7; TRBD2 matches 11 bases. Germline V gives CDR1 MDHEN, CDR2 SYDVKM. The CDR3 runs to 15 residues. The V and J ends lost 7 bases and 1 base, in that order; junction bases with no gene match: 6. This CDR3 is CASKAGLAASYEQYF. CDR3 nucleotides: TGTGCCAGCAAGGCGGGACTAGCGGCGTCCTACGAGCAGTACTTC.

The CDR3 loop is CSVEVTGLGSRTDTQYF. Here the CDR3 DNA reads TGCAGCGTTGAGGTCACAGGGTTGGGGAGTAGGACAGATACGCAGTATTTT. The gene calls are TRBV29-1 and TRBJ2-3, with D possibly matching TRBD1 (6 bases). V was cut by 3 bases and J by 3 bases, with 22 bases left in between. This CDR3 spans 17 amino acids. Germline CDR1 and CDR2: SQVTM and ANQGSEA.

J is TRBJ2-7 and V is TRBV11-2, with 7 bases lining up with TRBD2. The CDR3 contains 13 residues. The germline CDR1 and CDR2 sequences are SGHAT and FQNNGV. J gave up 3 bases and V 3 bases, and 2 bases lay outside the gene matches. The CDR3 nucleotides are TGTGCCAGCAGCTTTGGGGACTACTACGAGCAGTACTTC. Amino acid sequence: CASSFGDYYEQYF.

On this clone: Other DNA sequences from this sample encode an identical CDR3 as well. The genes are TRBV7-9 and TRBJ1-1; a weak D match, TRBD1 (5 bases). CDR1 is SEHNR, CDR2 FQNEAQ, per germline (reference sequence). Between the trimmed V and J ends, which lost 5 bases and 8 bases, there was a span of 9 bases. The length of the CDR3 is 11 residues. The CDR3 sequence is CASSTGPEAFF. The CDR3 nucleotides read TGTGCCAGCAGCACGGGACCCGAAGCTTTCTTT. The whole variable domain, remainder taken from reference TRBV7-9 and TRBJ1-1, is DTGVSQNPRHKITKRGQNVTFRCDPISEHNRLYWYRQTLGQGPEFLTYFQNEAQLEKSRLLSDRFSAERPKGSFSTLEIQRTEQGDSAMYLCASSTGPEAFFGQGTRLTVV.

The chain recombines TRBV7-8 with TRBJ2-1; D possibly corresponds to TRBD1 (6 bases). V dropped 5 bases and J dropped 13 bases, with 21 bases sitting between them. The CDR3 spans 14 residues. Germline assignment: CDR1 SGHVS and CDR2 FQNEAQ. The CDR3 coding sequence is TGTGCCAGCAGCCCCCCTTTTGAGACAGGCCCTCAGTTCTTC. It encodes CASSPPFETGPQFF.

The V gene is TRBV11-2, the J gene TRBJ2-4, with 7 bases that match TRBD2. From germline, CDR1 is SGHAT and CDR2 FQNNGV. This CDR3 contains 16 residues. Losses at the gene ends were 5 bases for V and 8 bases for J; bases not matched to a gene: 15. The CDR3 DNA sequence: TGTGCCAGCAGCGGGAGTTCGCGGGAGAGGCTAGACATTCAGTACTTC. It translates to CASSGSSRERLDIQYF.

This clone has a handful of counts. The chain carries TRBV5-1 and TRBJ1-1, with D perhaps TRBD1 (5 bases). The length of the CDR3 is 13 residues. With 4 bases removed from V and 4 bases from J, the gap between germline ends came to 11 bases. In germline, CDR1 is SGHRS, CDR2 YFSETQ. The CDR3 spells CASSLGVRTEAFF. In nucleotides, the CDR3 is TGCGCCAGCAGCCTAGGGGTACGCACTGAAGCTTTCTTT.

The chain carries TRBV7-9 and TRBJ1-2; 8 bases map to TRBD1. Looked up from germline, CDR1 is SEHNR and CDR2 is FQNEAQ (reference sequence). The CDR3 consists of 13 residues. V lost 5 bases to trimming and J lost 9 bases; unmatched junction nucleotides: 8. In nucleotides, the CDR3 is TGTGCCAGCAGCAGGACAGGGAACAAGAGCTACACCTTC. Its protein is CASSRTGNKSYTF.

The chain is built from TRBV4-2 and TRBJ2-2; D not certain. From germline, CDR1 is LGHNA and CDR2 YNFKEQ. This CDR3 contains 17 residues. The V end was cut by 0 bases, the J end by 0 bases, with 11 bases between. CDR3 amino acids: CASSQEMTRANTGELFF. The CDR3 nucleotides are TGTGCCAGCAGCCAAGAGATGACAAGGGCGAACACCGGGGAGCTGTTTTTT.

Here the CDR3 reads CASSQSFAGTGTEAFF. Here the CDR3 DNA reads TGCGCCAGCAGCCAATCTTTCGCCGGAACGGGGACTGAAGCTTTCTTT. This chain joins TRBV4-3 and TRBJ1-1; no definite D call. Germline CDR1 and CDR2: LGHNA and YSLEER. The CDR3 runs 16 residues. The V and J ends lost 2 bases and 5 bases respectively, with 18 bases between them.

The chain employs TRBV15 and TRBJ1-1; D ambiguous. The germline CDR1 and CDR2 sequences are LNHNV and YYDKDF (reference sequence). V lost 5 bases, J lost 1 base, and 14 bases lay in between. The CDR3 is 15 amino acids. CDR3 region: CATSPRRVENTEAFF. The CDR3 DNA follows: TGTGCCACCAGCCCCAGGCGGGTGGAGAACACTGAAGCTTTCTTT.

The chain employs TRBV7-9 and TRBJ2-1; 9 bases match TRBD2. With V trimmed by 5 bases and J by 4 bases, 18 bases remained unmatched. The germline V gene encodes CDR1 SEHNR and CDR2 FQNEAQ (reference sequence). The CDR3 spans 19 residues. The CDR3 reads CASSPSRGTGGRAYNEQFF. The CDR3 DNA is TGTGCCAGCAGCCCCTCCCGGGGGACTGGCGGGAGGGCTTACAATGAGCAGTTCTTC.

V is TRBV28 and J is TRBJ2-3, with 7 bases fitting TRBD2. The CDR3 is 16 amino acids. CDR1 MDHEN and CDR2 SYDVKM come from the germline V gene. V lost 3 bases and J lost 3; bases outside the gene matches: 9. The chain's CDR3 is CASSLFGLGRTDTQYF. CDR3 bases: TGTGCCAGCAGTTTGTTTGGACTAGGAAGGACAGATACGCAGTATTTT.

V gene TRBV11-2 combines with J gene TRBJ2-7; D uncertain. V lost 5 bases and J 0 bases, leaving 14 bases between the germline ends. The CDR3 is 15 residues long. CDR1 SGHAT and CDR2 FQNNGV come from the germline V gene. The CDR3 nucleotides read TGTGCCAGCAGCCTGTTGATAGGTAGCTCCTACGAGCAGTACTTC. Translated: CASSLLIGSSYEQYF.

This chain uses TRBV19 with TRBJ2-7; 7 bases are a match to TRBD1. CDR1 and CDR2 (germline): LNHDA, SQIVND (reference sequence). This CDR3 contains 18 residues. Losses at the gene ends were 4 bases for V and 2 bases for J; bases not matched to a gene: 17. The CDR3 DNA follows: TGTGCCAGTAGTACCGGGACAGCCGAGTTTACCCACCCCTACGAGCAGTACTTC. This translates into CASSTGTAEFTHPYEQYF.

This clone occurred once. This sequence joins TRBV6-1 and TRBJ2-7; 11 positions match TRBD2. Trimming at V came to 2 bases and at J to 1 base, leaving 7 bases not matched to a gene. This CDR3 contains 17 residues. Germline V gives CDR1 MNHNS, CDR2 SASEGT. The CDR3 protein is CASSETRLAGLSYEQYF. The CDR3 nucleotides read TGTGCCAGCAGTGAAACCCGACTAGCGGGACTATCCTACGAGCAGTACTTC.

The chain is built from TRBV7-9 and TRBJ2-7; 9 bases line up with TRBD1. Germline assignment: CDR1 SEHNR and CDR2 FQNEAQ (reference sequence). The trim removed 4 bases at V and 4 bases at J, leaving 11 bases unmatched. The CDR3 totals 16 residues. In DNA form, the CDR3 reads TGTGCCAGCAGCTCCACCTCCGGGACAGGGTCTTACGAGCAGTACTTC. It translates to CASSSTSGTGSYEQYF.

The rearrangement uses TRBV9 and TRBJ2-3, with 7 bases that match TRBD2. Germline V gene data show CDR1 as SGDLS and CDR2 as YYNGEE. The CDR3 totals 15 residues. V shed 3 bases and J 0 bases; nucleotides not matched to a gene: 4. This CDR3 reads CASSEEAGSTDTQYF. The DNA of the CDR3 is TGTGCCAGCAGCGAGGAAGCGGGAAGCACAGATACGCAGTATTTT.

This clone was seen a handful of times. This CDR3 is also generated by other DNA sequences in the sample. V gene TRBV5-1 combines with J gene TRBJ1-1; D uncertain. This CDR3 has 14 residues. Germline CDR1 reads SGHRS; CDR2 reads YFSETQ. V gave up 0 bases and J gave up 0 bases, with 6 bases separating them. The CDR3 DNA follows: TGCGCCAGCAGCTTGGACCGGATGAACACTGAAGCTTTCTTT. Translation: CASSLDRMNTEAFF.

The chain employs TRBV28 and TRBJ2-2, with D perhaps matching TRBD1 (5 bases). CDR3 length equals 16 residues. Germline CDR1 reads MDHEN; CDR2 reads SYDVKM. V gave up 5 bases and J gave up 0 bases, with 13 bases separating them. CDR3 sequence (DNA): TGTGCCAGCAGTGAATGGGGCCTCTCGAACACCGGGGAGCTGTTTTTT. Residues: CASSEWGLSNTGELFF.